The subject of this entry is one T cell receptor beta chain. The data were taken from a study of blood T cell repertoires in COVID-19. In the study overall: Specimens from acute and convalescent COVID-19 originated in the United States, Italy and Spain. PBMCs, B-cell-depleted T cells, or T cells were the source of the cDNA or gDNA that made up the material.

Trimming stripped 6 bases from V and 10 bases from J, with 19 bases between. The CDR3 sequence is 14 residues long. Germline V gives CDR1 MNHEY, CDR2 SVGAGI. Methods used by the authors: Amplification with reference gene primers provided the estimates of nucleated cell counts. Repertoires were generated with immunoSEQ multiplex PCR, while TCRdb's copy carries only in-frame clones and drops some. V and J calls and clone size are those listed in that table; D and trimming were worked out from the DNA. The sample lists 45,000 or so clones; nearly 80% were seen once. The sample was peripheral blood. This TCR derives from a man between 65 and 80 years old with acute or convalescent COVID-19. This sequence joins TRBV6-5 and TRBJ2-4; D is possibly TRBD1 (5 bases). The CDR3 DNA sequence: TGTGCCAGCAGGAGCCTCCAGGGCAACGTGATTCAGTACTTC. Translation gives CASRSLQGNVIQYF.